The 27 T cell receptor beta chains presented below share a single source sample, sequenced in a study of shared clonotypes between healthy human individuals. Sequenced by immunoSEQ multiplex PCR; TCRdb stores in-frame clones only, minus some. The table includes 85,000 to 100,000 clones, 67% detected once. Material: memory CD8+ T cells sorted from blood. Subset defined: CD45RO+ cells pooled with CCR7-negative TemRA cells. The receptors shown here come from a man between 25 and 39 years old in good health.

Many counts were recorded for this clone. This chain uses TRBV4-3 with TRBJ2-7; the D gene is possibly TRBD2 (6 bases). Trimming removed 0 bases from V and 2 bases from J, with 14 bases in between. In germline, CDR1 is LGHNA, CDR2 YSLEER. CDR3 length equals 16 residues. Here the CDR3 reads CASSQDSRGETYEQYF. As DNA, the CDR3 is TGCGCCAGCAGCCAAGATTCTCGCGGGGAGACCTACGAGCAGTACTTC.

This clone was seen a handful of times. The chain has TRBV27 and TRBJ1-4; 7 bases fit TRBD1. V lost 2 bases and J lost 5; bases outside the gene matches: 8. Germline V gene sequence: CDR1 MNHEY, CDR2 SMNVEV (reference sequence). The CDR3 has 16 amino acids. CDR3 residues: CASSLSPGTANEKLFF. The DNA for the CDR3 is TGTGCCAGCAGTTTAAGCCCCGGGACAGCAAATGAAAAACTGTTTTTT. The entire variable domain, with the rest obtained from reference TRBV27 and TRBJ1-4, is as follows: EAQVTQNPRYLITVTGKKLTVTCSQNMNHEYMSWYRQDPGLGLRQIYYSMNVEVTDKGDVPEGYKVSRKEKRNFPLILESPSPNQTSLYFCASSLSPGTANEKLFFGSGTQLSVL.

The chain employs TRBV18 and TRBJ2-1; D is undetermined. V lost 6 bases, J lost 0 bases, and 6 bases lay in between. There are 13 residues in the CDR3. Germline V CDR1 and CDR2: KGHSH, LQKENI. This CDR3 reads CASSPSSYNEQFF. CDR3 nucleotide sequence: TGTGCCAGCTCCCCGAGCTCCTACAATGAGCAGTTCTTC.

The chain links TRBV5-1 to TRBJ2-3; 7 bases fit TRBD2. CDR3 size: 17 residues. J lost 3 bases, V lost 3 bases, and 13 bases had no gene match. Germline CDR1 is SGHRS and CDR2 is YFSETQ. The CDR3 DNA sequence: TGCGCCAGCAGCTCTCACTCTGGCGGGAGTATTACAGATACGCAGTATTTT. It encodes CASSSHSGGSITDTQYF.

As to this clone: A junction boundary mismatches the germline segment, possibly from a read error. The chain employs TRBV6-5 and TRBJ2-7; 10 positions agree with TRBD2. CDR1 MNHEY and CDR2 SVGAGI come from the germline V gene. The CDR3 covers 13 residues. The CDR3 region is CASSVGLADAGGF. The DNA of the CDR3 is TGTGCCAGCAGTGTCGGACTAGCGGACGCGGGGGGCTTC.

V and J are TRBV9 and TRBJ2-5; 9 bases map to TRBD2. V lost 3 bases to trimming and J lost 4 bases; unmatched junction nucleotides: 7. The CDR3 is made up of 15 amino acids. CDR1 SGDLS and CDR2 YYNGEE come from the germline V gene. The CDR3 loop is CASSEHSGRSETQYF. CDR3 coding DNA: TGTGCCAGCAGCGAGCATAGCGGGAGATCAGAGACCCAGTACTTC.

The chain joins TRBV2 to TRBJ2-7; 11 bases map to TRBD1. Trimming at V came to 7 bases and at J to 6 bases, leaving 8 bases not matched to a gene. The CDR3 contains 14 residues. The germline V gene has CDR1 SNHLY and CDR2 FYNNEI. The CDR3 DNA reads TGTGCCAGCACCGAGGGGGACAGGGGGTCCGAGCAGTACTTC. Protein product: CASTEGDRGSEQYF.

The chain couples TRBV9 to TRBJ2-7; TRBD2 matches at 8 bases. The CDR3 runs 14 residues. CDR1 is SGDLS, CDR2 YYNGEE, per germline. V dropped 0 bases and J dropped 3; count of bases not matched to a gene: 2. CDR3 region: CASSVAGGDYEQYF. Written as DNA, the CDR3 is TGTGCCAGCAGCGTAGCGGGAGGGGACTACGAGCAGTACTTC.

This clone was detected only a few times. The J gene is TRBJ2-7, the V gene TRBV6-1; D possibly uses TRBD1 or TRBD2 (5 bases each). Germline-derived CDR1 and CDR2 are MNHNS and SASEGT. The length of the CDR3 is 17 residues. V dropped 4 bases and J dropped 0 bases, with 19 bases sitting between them. CDR3 nucleotide sequence: TGTGCCAGCAGTGTAGAGTTTTGGGGGATTCACTCCTACGAGCAGTACTTC. Protein sequence: CASSVEFWGIHSYEQYF.

The chain carries TRBV20-1 and TRBJ1-1, with D unclear. Deletions cut 3 bases from V and 6 bases from J, with 8 bases between. CDR1 DFQATT and CDR2 SNEGSKA come from the germline V gene (reference sequence). This CDR3 has 11 residues. The CDR3 protein is CSASGVAEAFF. The CDR3 nucleotides read TGCAGTGCTAGCGGGGTGGCTGAAGCTTTCTTT.

The gene calls are TRBV29-1 and TRBJ1-4, with no clear D. V was pared by 7 bases and J by 8 bases, with 11 bases between. The CDR3 is made up of 11 amino acids. CDR1 is SQVTM and CDR2 is ANQGSEA in the germline V gene. The CDR3 DNA follows: TGCAGCGCCGGGTATGGAGAAAAACTGTTTTTT. Protein product: CSAGYGEKLFF. The whole variable domain, filled in from reference TRBV29-1 and TRBJ1-4, reads SAVISQKPSRDICQRGTSLTIQCQVDSQVTMMFWYRQQPGQSLTLIATANQGSEATYESGFVIDKFPISRPNLTFSTLTVSNMSPEDSSIYLCSAGYGEKLFFGSGTQLSVL.

The chain has TRBV6-1 and TRBJ2-1; D may be TRBD1 or TRBD2 (5 bases each). Trimming took off 0 bases at V and 0 bases at J, with 15 bases between the two ends. CDR3 length: 18 amino acids. Germline loops: CDR1 MNHNS, CDR2 SASEGT. CDR3 residues: CASSEARGQGYSYNEQFF. The CDR3 nucleotides are TGTGCCAGCAGTGAAGCGAGGGGTCAGGGCTACTCCTACAATGAGCAGTTCTTC.

The chain has TRBV6-5 and TRBJ2-7; TRBD1 aligns across 8 bases. Per the germline V gene, CDR1 is MNHEY and CDR2 is SVGAGI. V lost 4 bases and J lost 4; bases outside the gene matches: 12. The CDR3 is 16 amino acids. The DNA of the CDR3 is TGTGCCAGCAGTTCAGACAGGGGAGCGGTAGTATACGAGCAGTACTTC. Residues: CASSSDRGAVVYEQYF.

J is TRBJ2-7 and V is TRBV6-1; unclear D gene. CDR1 and CDR2 from the germline V gene are MNHNS and SASEGT. V was pared by 1 base and J by 3 bases, with 16 bases between. This CDR3 is 16 amino acids long. The CDR3 coding sequence is TGTGCCAGCAGTGAAGGGCCCCCGCCTACACACTACGAGCAGTACTTC. Residues: CASSEGPPPTHYEQYF.

The chain recombines TRBV7-9 with TRBJ1-4; no clear D. From germline, CDR1 is SEHNR and CDR2 FQNEAQ (reference sequence). V was cut by 6 bases and J by 1 base, with 12 bases left in between. CDR3 size: 15 residues. The CDR3 loop reads CASSTPDLTNEKLFF. CDR3 DNA: TGTGCCAGCAGTACACCGGACCTAACTAATGAAAAACTGTTTTTT.

The gene calls are TRBV10-3 and TRBJ2-7, with a possible D match to TRBD1 (7 bases). With 4 bases removed from V and 0 bases from J, the gap between germline ends came to 10 bases. Germline V gene lookup returns CDR1 ENHRY and CDR2 SYGVKD. This CDR3 spans 14 amino acids. In nucleotides, the CDR3 is TGTGCCATCAGTGGGGGGGACAGCTCCTACGAGCAGTACTTC. This sequence encodes CAISGGDSSYEQYF.

The rearrangement uses TRBV10-3 and TRBJ2-7; the D gene is possibly TRBD2 (6 bases). Germline V CDR1 and CDR2: ENHRY, SYGVKD. Trimming removed 6 bases from V and 4 bases from J, with 19 bases in between. This CDR3 has 15 amino acids. CDR3 protein: CAIRTGSDYFYEQYF. Here the CDR3 DNA reads TGTGCCATCAGAACCGGGAGCGATTATTTTTACGAGCAGTACTTC.

V is TRBV27 and J is TRBJ2-3; 7 nucleotides agree with TRBD1. Germline V gene sequence: CDR1 MNHEY, CDR2 SMNVEV (reference sequence). V trimming: 9 bases; J trimming: 2 bases; junction bases outside the gene matches: 8. CDR3 size: 14 residues. Written as DNA, the CDR3 is TGTGCCAGAGATACAGGGGATTTCACAGATACGCAGTATTTT. It encodes CARDTGDFTDTQYF.

The chain recombines TRBV27 with TRBJ2-7; TRBD1 agrees at 9 bases. Unmatched junction bases numbered 1, after V lost 4 bases and J lost 3 bases. This CDR3 is built from 13 residues. CDR1 MNHEY and CDR2 SMNVEV come from the germline V gene (reference sequence). CDR3 sequence: CASSSGQGYEQYF. Written as DNA, the CDR3 is TGTGCCAGCAGTTCGGGACAGGGCTACGAGCAGTACTTC.

V gene TRBV6-1 combines with J gene TRBJ2-1; D gene unclear. CDR3 size: 15 residues. Per germline, CDR1 MNHNS and CDR2 SASEGT. Trimming pared 0 bases from V and 3 bases from J, leaving 9 bases between. The CDR3: CASSEAPVNYNEQFF. CDR3 nucleotide sequence: TGTGCCAGCAGTGAAGCCCCCGTAAACTACAATGAGCAGTTCTTC.

This clone came up a few times. The chain couples TRBV10-1 to TRBJ2-1, with D unresolved. Trimming stripped 4 bases from V and 6 bases from J, with 22 bases between. The CDR3 has 17 amino acids. CDR1 and CDR2 (germline): WNHNN, SYGVQD (reference sequence). This CDR3 reads CASSGEAGTIVPNEQFF. The CDR3 region has the DNA TGCGCCAGCAGTGGAGAGGCAGGTACCATTGTACCCAATGAGCAGTTCTTC.

Only a few counts were recorded for this clone. V gene TRBV7-8 combines with J gene TRBJ1-1; D unclear. CDR3 length equals 14 residues. Germline CDR1 is SGHVS and CDR2 is FQNEAQ. Trimming cost V 5 bases and J 7 bases, with 17 bases left between them. CDR3 loop: CASSQSEGLLEAFF. In DNA form, the CDR3 reads TGTGCCAGCAGCCAAAGTGAGGGTCTGCTTGAAGCTTTCTTT.

V is TRBV27 and J is TRBJ2-1, with 9 bases identical to TRBD2. The CDR3 totals 15 residues. Germline V CDR1 and CDR2: MNHEY, SMNVEV (reference sequence). Trimming at V came to 3 bases and at J to 9 bases, leaving 9 bases not matched to a gene. The CDR3 bases are TGTGCCAGCAGTTTCTATAGCGGGAGTGATCGTGAGCAGTTCTTC. Its translation is CASSFYSGSDREQFF.

The rearrangement links TRBV29-1 to TRBJ2-3; 7 bases line up with TRBD2. From germline, CDR1 is SQVTM and CDR2 ANQGSEA. This CDR3 has 19 residues. The V segment lost 8 bases and the J segment 1 base; nucleotides outside the gene matches: 24. CDR3 amino acids: CSHIGGPYDSSGRTDTQYF. The CDR3 DNA reads TGCAGCCACATCGGAGGGCCCTACGACTCTAGCGGTCGCACAGATACGCAGTATTTT.

This clone was observed once. CDR3 sequence: CASSSFSGRGSTDTQYF. Here the CDR3 DNA reads TGTGCCAGCAGTTCCTTTAGCGGGAGGGGAAGCACAGATACGCAGTATTTT. The rearrangement joins TRBV27 to TRBJ2-3, with 11 bases that match TRBD2. After removal of 4 bases from V and 0 bases from J, the junction contained 6 bases not matched to a gene. The CDR3 is 17 amino acids. Germline V CDR1 and CDR2: MNHEY, SMNVEV (reference sequence).

The chain has TRBV12-5 and TRBJ2-1; D remains ambiguous. The CDR3 totals 14 residues. Germline CDR1 LGHNT, CDR2 FRNRAP. Trimming took off 5 bases at V and 0 bases at J, with 8 bases between the two ends. The CDR3: CASGPDTSYNEQFF. In DNA form, the CDR3 reads TGTGCTAGTGGTCCCGACACCTCCTACAATGAGCAGTTCTTC.

This chain connects TRBV29-1 to TRBJ2-1, with 14 positions matching TRBD2. CDR1 SQVTM and CDR2 ANQGSEA come from the germline V gene. The CDR3 length is 17 residues. The ends lost 6 bases at V and 4 bases at J; junction bases unmatched: 11. CDR3 amino acids: CSVDTGTSGRSYNEQFF. DNA for the CDR3: TGCAGCGTCGATACCGGGACTAGCGGGAGAAGTTACAATGAGCAGTTCTTC.